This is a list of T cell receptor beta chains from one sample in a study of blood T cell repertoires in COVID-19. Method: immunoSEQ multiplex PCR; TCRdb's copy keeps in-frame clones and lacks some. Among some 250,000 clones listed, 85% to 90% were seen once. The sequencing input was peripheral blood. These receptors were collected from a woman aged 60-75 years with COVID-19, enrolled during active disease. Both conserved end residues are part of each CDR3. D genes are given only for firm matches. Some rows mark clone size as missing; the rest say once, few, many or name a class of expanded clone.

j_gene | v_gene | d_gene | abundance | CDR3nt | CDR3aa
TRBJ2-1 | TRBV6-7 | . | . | TGTGCCAGCAGTTCCCAACCCCGGAATGAGCAGTTCTTC | CASSSQPRNEQFF
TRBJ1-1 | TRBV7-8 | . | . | TGTGCCAGCAGCTTTCCACTTGGGCAGGGCAGGATAAACACTGAAGCTTTCTTT | CASSFPLGQGRINTEAFF
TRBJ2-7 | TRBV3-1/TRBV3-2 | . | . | TGTGCCAGCAGCCACGAGGGACAACGATCCTACGAGCAGTACTTC | CASSHEGQRSYEQYF
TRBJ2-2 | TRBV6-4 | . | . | TGTGCCAGCAGTGAAGGGGACACCGGGGAGCTGTTTTTT | CASSEGDTGELFF
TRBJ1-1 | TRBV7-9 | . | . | TGTGCCAGCAGCTTAGCTGGGGCCCTGAACACTGAAGCTTTCTTT | CASSLAGALNTEAFF
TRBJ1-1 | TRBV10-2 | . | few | TGCGCCAGCAGTCAGATTCTTCCGGGCACTGAAGCTTTCTTT | CASSQILPGTEAFF
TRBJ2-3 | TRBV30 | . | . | TGTGCCTGGAGTGTAGGCGGGTTCGCAGATACGCAGTATTTT | CAWSVGGFADTQYF
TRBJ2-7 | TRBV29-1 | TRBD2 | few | TGCAGCGTCGCCCGGGGGGGAGGGAAAGGCTACGAGCAGTACTTC | CSVARGGGKGYEQYF
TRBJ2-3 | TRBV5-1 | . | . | TGCGCCAGCAGCGTCCTAGCGACGAGCACAGATACGCAGTATTTT | CASSVLATSTDTQYF
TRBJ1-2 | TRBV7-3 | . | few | TGTGCCAGCAGCTTAACGGCAGGTTATGGCTACACCTTC | CASSLTAGYGYTF
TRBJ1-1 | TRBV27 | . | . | TGTGCCAGCAGTTCACTTCGACAGTCCAACACTGAAGCTTTCTTT | CASSSLRQSNTEAFF
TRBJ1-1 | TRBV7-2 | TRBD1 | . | TGTGCCAGCAGCCGAGACAGGGGTGAAGCTTTCTTT | CASSRDRGEAFF
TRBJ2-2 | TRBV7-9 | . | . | TGTGCCAGCAGCTCCGAGGGCTTCGGTGGCGGGGAGCTGTTTTTT | CASSSEGFGGGELFF
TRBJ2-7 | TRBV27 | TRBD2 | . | TGTGCCAGCAGTTCTCTGGGACTAGCGGGAACCTACGAGCAGTACTTC | CASSSLGLAGTYEQYF
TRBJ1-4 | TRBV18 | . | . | TGTGCCAGCTCACCCGGGGGGACTAATGAAAAACTGTTTTTT | CASSPGGTNEKLFF
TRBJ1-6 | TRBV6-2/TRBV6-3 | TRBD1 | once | TGTGCCAGCAGTGGGGGACAGAATAATTCACCCCTCCACTTT | CASSGGQNNSPLHF
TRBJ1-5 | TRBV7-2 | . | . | TGTGCCAGCAGCTCCTATAGCAATCAGCCCCAGCATTTT | CASSSYSNQPQHF
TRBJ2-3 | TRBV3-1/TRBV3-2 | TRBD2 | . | TGTGCCAGCAGCCTGGTGCCGGGACTAGCGGGAGGCACAGATACGCAGTATTTT | CASSLVPGLAGGTDTQYF
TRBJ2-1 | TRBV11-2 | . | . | TGTGCCAGCAGCAACGGACCCCCGTGGAGGAATGAGCAGTTCTTC | CASSNGPPWRNEQFF
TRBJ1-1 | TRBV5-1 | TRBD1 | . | TGCGCCAGCAGACTGGACAGGGTCATGAACACTGAAGCTTTCTTT | CASRLDRVMNTEAFF
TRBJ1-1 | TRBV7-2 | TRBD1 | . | TGTGCCAGCAGCTTGGGACAGGGGACTGAAGCTTTCTTT | CASSLGQGTEAFF
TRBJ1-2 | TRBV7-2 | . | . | TGTGCCAGCAGCTTATTGGCCCTCTATGGCTACACCTTC | CASSLLALYGYTF
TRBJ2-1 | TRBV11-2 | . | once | TGTGCCAGCAGCTTCCGGGACTCCGACAATGAGCAGTTCTTC | CASSFRDSDNEQFF
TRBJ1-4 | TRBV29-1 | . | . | TGCAGCGTCTCCAGGGGAAGCGCTAATGAAAAACTGTTTTTT | CSVSRGSANEKLFF
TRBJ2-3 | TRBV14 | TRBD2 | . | TGTGCCAGCAGCCAAGCCAAGGGACTAGCGGGAGGCACAGATACGCAGTATTTT | CASSQAKGLAGGTDTQYF
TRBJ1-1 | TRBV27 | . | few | TGTGCCAGCAGCCTCCTCTCCCGACAGAAATTGAACACTGAAGCTTTCTTT | CASSLLSRQKLNTEAFF